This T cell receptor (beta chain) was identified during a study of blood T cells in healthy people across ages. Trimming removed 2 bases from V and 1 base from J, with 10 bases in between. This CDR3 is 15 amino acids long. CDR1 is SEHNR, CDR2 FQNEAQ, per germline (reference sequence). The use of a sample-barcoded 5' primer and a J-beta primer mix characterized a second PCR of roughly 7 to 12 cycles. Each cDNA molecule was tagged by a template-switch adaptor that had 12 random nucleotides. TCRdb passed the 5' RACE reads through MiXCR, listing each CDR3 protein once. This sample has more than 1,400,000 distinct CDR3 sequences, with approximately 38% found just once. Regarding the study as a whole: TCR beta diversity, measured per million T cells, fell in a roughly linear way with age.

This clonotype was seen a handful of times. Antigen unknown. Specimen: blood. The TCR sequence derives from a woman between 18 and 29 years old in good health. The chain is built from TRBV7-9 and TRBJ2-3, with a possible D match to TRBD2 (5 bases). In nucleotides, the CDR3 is TGTGCCAGCAGCTTATACGAGGGCGGCACAGATACGCAGTATTTT. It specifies CASSLYEGGTDTQYF.